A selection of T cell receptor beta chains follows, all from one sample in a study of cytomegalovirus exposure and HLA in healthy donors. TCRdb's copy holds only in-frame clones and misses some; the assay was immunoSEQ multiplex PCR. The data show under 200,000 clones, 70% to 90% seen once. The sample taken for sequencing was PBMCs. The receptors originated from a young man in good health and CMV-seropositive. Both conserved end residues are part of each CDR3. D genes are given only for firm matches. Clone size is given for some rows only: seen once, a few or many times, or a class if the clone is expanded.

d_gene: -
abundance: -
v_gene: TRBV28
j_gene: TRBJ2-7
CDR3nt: TGTGCCAGTCGGGGGGGGGACAGAAACTACGAGCAGTACTTC
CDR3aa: CASRGGDRNYEQYF

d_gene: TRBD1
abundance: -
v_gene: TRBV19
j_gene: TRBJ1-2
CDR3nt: TGTGCCAGTACCCCAAAAGGGGACAGGGATAACTATGGCTACACCTTC
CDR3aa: CASTPKGDRDNYGYTF

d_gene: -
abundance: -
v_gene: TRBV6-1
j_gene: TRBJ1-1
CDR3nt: TGTGCCAGCAGCGAATGGCTACAGGGCCCTAACACTGAAGCTTTCTTT
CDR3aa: CASSEWLQGPNTEAFF

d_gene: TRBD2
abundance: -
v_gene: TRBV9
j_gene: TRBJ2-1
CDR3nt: TGTGCCAGCAGCGCCCAGAGTCTGGGACTAGCGGGGGGTCGAGCCTACAATGAGCAGTTCTTC
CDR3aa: CASSAQSLGLAGGRAYNEQFF

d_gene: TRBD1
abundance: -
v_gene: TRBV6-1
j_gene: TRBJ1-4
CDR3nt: TGTGCCAGCGGATTCCGGGACAGTGATGAAAAACTGTTTTTT
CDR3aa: CASGFRDSDEKLFF

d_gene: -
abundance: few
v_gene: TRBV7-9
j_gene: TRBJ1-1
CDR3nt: TGTGCCAGCAGCGATCTCGAGACTGAAGCTTTCTTT
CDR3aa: CASSDLETEAFF

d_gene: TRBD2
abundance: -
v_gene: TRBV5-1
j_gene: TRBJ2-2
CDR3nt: TGCGCCAGTCGGGGTAGTAGCGGGGACACCGGGGAGCTGTTTTTT
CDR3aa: CASRGSSGDTGELFF

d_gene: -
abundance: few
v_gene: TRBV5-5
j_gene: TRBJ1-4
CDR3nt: TGTGCCAGCAGCTTGAGCGGGCGAACTAATGAAAAACTGTTTTTT
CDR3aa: CASSLSGRTNEKLFF

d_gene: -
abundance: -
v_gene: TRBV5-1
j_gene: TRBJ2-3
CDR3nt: TGCGCCAGCAGCTTGTCTACAGGGTCCACAGATACGCAGTATTTT
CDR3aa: CASSLSTGSTDTQYF

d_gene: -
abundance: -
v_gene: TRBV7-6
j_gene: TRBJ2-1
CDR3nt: TGTGCCAGCAGCCCAGACGAGGGTTCTTACTCCTACAATGAGCAGTTCTTC
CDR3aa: CASSPDEGSYSYNEQFF

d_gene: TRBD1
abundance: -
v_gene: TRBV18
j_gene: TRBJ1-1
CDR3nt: TGTGCCAGCTCACCTCCGGGACAGGGGGGCACTGAAGCTTTCTTT
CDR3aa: CASSPPGQGGTEAFF

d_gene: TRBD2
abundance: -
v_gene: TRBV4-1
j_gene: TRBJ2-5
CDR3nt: TGCGCCAGCAGCCACGCCACAGCGGGGCCGCAAGAGACCCAGTACTTC
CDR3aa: CASSHATAGPQETQYF

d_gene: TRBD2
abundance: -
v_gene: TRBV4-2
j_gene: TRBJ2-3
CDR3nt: TGTGCCAGCAGCCAAGCGATTAGCGGGGGGGCCGATACGCAGTATTTT
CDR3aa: CASSQAISGGADTQYF

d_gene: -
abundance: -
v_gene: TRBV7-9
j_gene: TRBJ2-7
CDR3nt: TGTTCCAGCAGCTTAGTGGTCGGCGAGCAGTACTTC
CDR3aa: CSSSLVVGEQYF

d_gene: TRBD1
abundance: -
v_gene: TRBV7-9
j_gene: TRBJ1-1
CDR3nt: TGTGCCAGCAGCCTCAGGGGGAGTGTGAACACTGAAGCTTTCTTT
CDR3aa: CASSLRGSVNTEAFF

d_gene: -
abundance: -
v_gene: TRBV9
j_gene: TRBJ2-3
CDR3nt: TGTGCCAGCAGCGTAGGGCAGGGTACAGATACGCAGTATTTT
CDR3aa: CASSVGQGTDTQYF

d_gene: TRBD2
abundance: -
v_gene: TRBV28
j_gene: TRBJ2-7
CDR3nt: TGTGCCAGCACCGGGACTAGCTACTACGAGCAGTACTTC
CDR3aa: CASTGTSYYEQYF

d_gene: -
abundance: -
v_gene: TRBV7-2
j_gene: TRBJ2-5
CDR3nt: TGTGCCAGCAGCTTAGGGCGGGGGCCCTACCAAGAGACCCAGTACTTC
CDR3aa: CASSLGRGPYQETQYF

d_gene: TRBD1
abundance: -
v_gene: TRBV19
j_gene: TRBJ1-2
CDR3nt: TGTGCCAGTAGTATTCGACAGGGGTTATCTGGCTACACCTTC
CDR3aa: CASSIRQGLSGYTF

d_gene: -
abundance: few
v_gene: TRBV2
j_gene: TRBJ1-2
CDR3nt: TGTGCCAGCAACAGGGTTCATGATGGCTACACCTTC
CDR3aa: CASNRVHDGYTF

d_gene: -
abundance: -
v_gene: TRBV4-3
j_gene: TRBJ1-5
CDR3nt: TGCGCCAGCAGCCAAAGCGCGACAGGTAGCAATCAGCCCCAGCATTTT
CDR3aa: CASSQSATGSNQPQHF

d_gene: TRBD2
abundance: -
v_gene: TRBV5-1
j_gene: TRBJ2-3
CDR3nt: TGCGCCAGCAGCTTGGAGGCTAGCGGGACGCAGTATTTT
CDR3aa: CASSLEASGTQYF

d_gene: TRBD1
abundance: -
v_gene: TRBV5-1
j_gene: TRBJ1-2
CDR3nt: TGCGCCAGCAGCTGGGGACAGGGTGATACCTTACACCTCTTC
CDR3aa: CASSWGQGDTLHLF

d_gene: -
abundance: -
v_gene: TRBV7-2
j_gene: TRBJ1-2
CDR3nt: TGTGCCAGCAGCTTAGATCCGGAGGGCCCCGCCTGGGGCTACACCTTC
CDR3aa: CASSLDPEGPAWGYTF

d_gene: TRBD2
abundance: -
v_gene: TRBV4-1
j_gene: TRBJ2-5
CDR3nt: TGCGCCAGCAGCCAAGAAAGCGGGGGGGCTGGTGAGACCCAGTACTTC
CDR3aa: CASSQESGGAGETQYF

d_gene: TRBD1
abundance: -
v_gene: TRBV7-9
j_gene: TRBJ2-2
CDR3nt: TGCGCCAGCAGCCAACTGACAGGGGGCGGCACCGGGGAGCTGTTTTTT
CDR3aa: CASSQLTGGGTGELFF

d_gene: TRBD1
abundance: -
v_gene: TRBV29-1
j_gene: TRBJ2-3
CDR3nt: TGCAGCGTTGGGACAGGGAGCACAGATACGCAGTATTTT
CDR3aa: CSVGTGSTDTQYF

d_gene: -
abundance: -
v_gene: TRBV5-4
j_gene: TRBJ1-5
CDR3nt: TGTGCCAGCAGTTTCGCTACTCGGGTGGTTCAGCCCCAGCATTTT
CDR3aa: CASSFATRVVQPQHF

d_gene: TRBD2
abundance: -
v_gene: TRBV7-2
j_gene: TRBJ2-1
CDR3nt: TGTGCCAGCAGCCCTCGCCCGAGCGGGGGCCATAAACTATACAATGAGCAGTTCTTC
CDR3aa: CASSPRPSGGHKLYNEQFF

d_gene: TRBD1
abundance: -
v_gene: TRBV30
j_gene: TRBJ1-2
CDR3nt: TGTGCCTGGAGACCAACAGGGGGGGCCCACTATGGCTACACCTTC
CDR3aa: CAWRPTGGAHYGYTF

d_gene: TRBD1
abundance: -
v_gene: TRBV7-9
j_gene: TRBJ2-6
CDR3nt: TGTGCCAGCAGCTTAGGGGTTGCGACAGGGAGCTTTGGGGCCAACGTCCTGACTTTC
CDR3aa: CASSLGVATGSFGANVLTF

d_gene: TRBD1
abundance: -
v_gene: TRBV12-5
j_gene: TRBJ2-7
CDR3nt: TGTGCTAGTGGTTTAACAGGGGCCTACGAGCAGTACTTC
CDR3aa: CASGLTGAYEQYF